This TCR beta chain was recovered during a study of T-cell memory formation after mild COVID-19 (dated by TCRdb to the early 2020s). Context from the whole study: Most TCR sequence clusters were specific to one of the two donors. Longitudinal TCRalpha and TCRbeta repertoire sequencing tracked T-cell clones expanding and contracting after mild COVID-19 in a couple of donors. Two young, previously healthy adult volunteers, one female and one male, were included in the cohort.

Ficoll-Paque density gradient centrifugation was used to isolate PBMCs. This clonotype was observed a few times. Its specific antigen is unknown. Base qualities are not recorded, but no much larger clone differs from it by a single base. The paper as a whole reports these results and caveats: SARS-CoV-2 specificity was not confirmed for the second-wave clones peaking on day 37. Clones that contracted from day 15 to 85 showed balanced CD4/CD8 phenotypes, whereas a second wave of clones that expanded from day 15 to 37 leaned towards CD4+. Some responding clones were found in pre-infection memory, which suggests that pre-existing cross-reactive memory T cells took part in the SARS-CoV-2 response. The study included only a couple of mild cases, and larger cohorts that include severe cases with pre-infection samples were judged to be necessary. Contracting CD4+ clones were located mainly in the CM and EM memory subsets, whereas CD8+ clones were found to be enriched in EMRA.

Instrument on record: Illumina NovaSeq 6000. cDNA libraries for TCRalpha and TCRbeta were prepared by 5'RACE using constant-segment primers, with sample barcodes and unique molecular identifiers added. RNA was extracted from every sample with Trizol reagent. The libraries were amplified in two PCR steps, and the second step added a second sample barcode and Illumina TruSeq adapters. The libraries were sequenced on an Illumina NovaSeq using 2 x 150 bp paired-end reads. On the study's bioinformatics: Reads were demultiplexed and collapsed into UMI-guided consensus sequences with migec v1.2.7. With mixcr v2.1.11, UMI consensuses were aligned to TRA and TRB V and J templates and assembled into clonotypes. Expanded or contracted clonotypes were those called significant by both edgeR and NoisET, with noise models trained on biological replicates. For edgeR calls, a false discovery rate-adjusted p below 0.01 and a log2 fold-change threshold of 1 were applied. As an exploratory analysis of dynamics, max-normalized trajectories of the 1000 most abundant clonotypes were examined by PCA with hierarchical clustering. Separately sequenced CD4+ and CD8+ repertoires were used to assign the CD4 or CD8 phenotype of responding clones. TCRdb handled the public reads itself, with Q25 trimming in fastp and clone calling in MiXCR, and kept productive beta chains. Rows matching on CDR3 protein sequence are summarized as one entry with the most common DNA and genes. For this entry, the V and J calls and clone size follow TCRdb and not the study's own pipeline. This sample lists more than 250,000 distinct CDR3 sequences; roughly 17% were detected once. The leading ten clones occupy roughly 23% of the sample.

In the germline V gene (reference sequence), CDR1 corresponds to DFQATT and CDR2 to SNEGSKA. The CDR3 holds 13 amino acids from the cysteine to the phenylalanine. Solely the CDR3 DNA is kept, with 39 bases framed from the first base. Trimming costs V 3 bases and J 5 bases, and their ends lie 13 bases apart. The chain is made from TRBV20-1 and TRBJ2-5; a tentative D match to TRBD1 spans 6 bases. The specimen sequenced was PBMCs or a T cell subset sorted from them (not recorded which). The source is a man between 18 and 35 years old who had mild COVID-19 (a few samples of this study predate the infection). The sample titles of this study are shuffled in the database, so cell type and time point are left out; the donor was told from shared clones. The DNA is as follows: TGCAGTGCTAGTTCTCCCCAGGGGGAGACCCAGTACTTC. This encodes CSASSPQGETQYF.